The sequence of this T cell receptor (beta chain) was determined in a study of blood T cell repertoires in COVID-19. At the level of the study: Samples representing acute and convalescent COVID-19 were sourced from the United States, Italy and Spain.

The CDR3 loop spans 16 amino acids. The ends lost 6 bases at V and 7 bases at J; junction bases unmatched: 9. Per the germline V gene, CDR1 is LNHDA and CDR2 is SQIVND (reference sequence). In the authors' methods: Estimation of nucleated cell counts was performed using reference gene primer amplification. Produced via immunoSEQ multiplex PCR; TCRdb's table is partial and in-frame only. The D gene and trimming were derived from the DNA, and the V and J assignments and clone size from that table. The table records 35,000 to 50,000 clones, 70% to 85% of them present only once. Sequenced sample: peripheral blood. This TCR was recovered from a human donor in a cohort sampled during active COVID-19. This chain links TRBV19 with TRBJ2-2; TRBD2 agrees at 12 bases. In nucleotides, the CDR3 is TGTGCCAGTAGCTCACTAGCGGGGGGTTCTGGCGGGGAGCTGTTTTTT. It is translated as CASSSLAGGSGGELFF. Full variable domain (missing parts from reference TRBV19 and TRBJ2-2): DGGITQSPKYLFRKEGQNVTLSCEQNLNHDAMYWYRQDPGQGLRLIYYSQIVNDFQKGDIAEGYSVSREKKESFPLTVTSAQKNPTAFYLCASSSLAGGSGGELFFGEGSRLTVL.